Below, 18 T cell receptor beta chains from the same sample are listed, as sequenced in a study of early T cells in non-severe SARS-CoV-2 infection. TCRdb reprocessed the 5' RACE reads via MiXCR and lists one record per CDR3 protein. The sample yields tens of thousands of distinct CDR3 sequences, under 15% seen once. Sequencing was carried out using whole blood. These receptors were collected from an adult who was a healthcare worker with PCR-confirmed SARS-CoV-2 infection or an uninfected control (not recorded which).

Only a few counts were recorded for this clonotype. The chain joins TRBV5-5 to TRBJ1-5, with D unresolved. The CDR3 covers 15 residues. V was cut by 0 bases and J by 0 bases, with 7 bases left in between. Germline values: CDR1 SGHKS, CDR2 YYEKEE (reference sequence). CDR3 sequence reads: CASSLAGYSNQPQHF. The CDR3 DNA reads as TGTGCCAGCAGCTTGGCCGGATATAGCAATCAGCCCCAGCATTTT.

V usage is TRBV2 and J usage is TRBJ2-3; a possible D gene is TRBD2 (6 bases). Per the germline V gene, CDR1 is SNHLY and CDR2 is FYNNEI. The CDR3 contains 13 residues. V lost 10 bases and J 6 bases, leaving 17 bases between the germline ends. CDR3 DNA: TGTGCCACCCATCAGCCGGGGGTCGATACGCAGTATTTT. It yields the protein CATHQPGVDTQYF.

This clonotype was found a few times. This chain joins TRBV7-3 and TRBJ1-6; D is unresolved. CDR3 length equals 13 residues. Germline CDR1 is SGHTA and CDR2 is FQGTGA. V was cut by 2 bases and J by 7 bases, with 6 bases left in between. The CDR3 protein is CASSLGLNSPLHF. CDR3 DNA: TGTGCCAGCAGCTTAGGCTTAAATTCACCCCTCCACTTT.

J is TRBJ2-7 and V is TRBV2, with 7 bases matching TRBD1. Germline trimming cut 0 bases from V and 6 bases from J; bases unmatched to any gene: 2. The V gene's germline CDR1 is SNHLY and CDR2 FYNNEI. The CDR3 has 13 amino acids. The CDR3 DNA reads as TGTGCCAGCAGTGAAGCCAGGGGGAGCGAGCAGTACTTC. This translates into CASSEARGSEQYF.

This chain joins TRBV20-1 and TRBJ1-4; the D gene is possibly TRBD1 (6 bases). CDR1 is DFQATT and CDR2 is SNEGSKA in the germline V gene (reference sequence). V was shortened by 1 base and J by 14 bases, with 17 bases between the two germline ends. The CDR3 contains 13 residues. CDR3: CSARGDIRGGLFF. CDR3 coding DNA: TGCAGTGCTAGAGGGGACATACGAGGAGGGCTGTTTTTT.

This clonotype appeared a few times. This chain links TRBV5-1 with TRBJ2-7; 7 positions agree with TRBD1. In germline, CDR1 is SGHRS, CDR2 YFSETQ. This CDR3 is built from 15 residues. V was clipped by 3 bases and J by 3 bases; unmatched bases: 9. The CDR3 sequence: CASSYMGQKYYEQYF. The CDR3 nucleotides are TGCGCCAGCAGCTATATGGGACAGAAGTACTACGAGCAGTACTTC.

This clonotype has a handful of counts. The rearrangement uses TRBV4-1 and TRBJ1-5, with TRBD1 matching over 7 bases. CDR1 MGHRA and CDR2 YSYEKL come from the germline V gene. CDR3 length equals 15 residues. Trimming removed 1 base from V and 4 bases from J; junction bases left unmatched: 4. The CDR3 DNA follows: TGCGCCAGCAGCCAAGCAGGGGGAGATAATCAGCCCCAGCATTTT. Translating gives CASSQAGGDNQPQHF.

In its sample, this clonotype was seen a few times. V is TRBV6-5 and J is TRBJ2-2; possible D gene TRBD1, 6 bases. The V gene's germline CDR1 is MNHEY and CDR2 SVGAGI. V was shortened by 4 bases and J by 3 bases, with 12 bases between the two germline ends. This CDR3 comprises 15 residues. Here the CDR3 DNA reads TGTGCCAGCAGTTCCAACAGGGATCACACCGGGGAGCTGTTTTTT. Residues: CASSSNRDHTGELFF.

This clonotype was counted a few times. The rearrangement uses TRBV12-3 or TRBV12-4 and TRBJ1-5; 7 bases are shared with TRBD1. The length of the CDR3 is 17 residues. V shed 3 bases and J 11 bases; nucleotides not matched to a gene: 19. The DNA of the CDR3 is TGTGCCAGCAGTTTGAGGCTCGACAGGGAGGGTCGAAAGGCCCAGCATTTT. Amino acid sequence: CASSLRLDREGRKAQHF.

Only a few counts were recorded for this clonotype. The chain combines TRBV7-2 with TRBJ2-1, with 8 bases that match TRBD2. The CDR3 is made up of 15 amino acids. Per the germline V gene, CDR1 is SGHTA and CDR2 is FQGNSA. V was clipped by 5 bases and J by 4 bases; unmatched bases: 7. CDR3 region: CASSRGGGLYNEQFF. The CDR3 DNA follows: TGTGCCAGCAGCCGTGGCGGGGGGCTATACAATGAGCAGTTCTTC.

The chain uses TRBV7-6 and TRBJ2-7; the D is unclear. The CDR3 runs to 13 residues. V lost 3 bases and J lost 2, with 8 bases in between. Germline CDR1 and CDR2: SGHVS and FNYEAQ. This chain's CDR3 is CASSFSEAYEQYF. CDR3 nucleotides: TGTGCCAGCAGCTTCAGCGAAGCCTACGAGCAGTACTTC.

This clonotype was seen at least ten times. V gene TRBV7-9 combines with J gene TRBJ1-3; 10 nucleotides line up with TRBD1. V was pared by 4 bases and J by 1 base, with 7 bases of the junction left unmatched. Germline values: CDR1 SEHNR, CDR2 FQNEAQ (reference sequence). The CDR3 is 17 residues long. DNA of the CDR3: TGTGCCAGCAGCTCGGGGACAGGGGAATTTTCTGGAAACACCATATATTTT. Translating it yields CASSSGTGEFSGNTIYF. The whole variable domain, filled in from reference TRBV7-9 and TRBJ1-3, reads DTGVSQNPRHKITKRGQNVTFRCDPISEHNRLYWYRQTLGQGPEFLTYFQNEAQLEKSRLLSDRFSAERPKGSFSTLEIQRTEQGDSAMYLCASSSGTGEFSGNTIYFGEGSWLTVV.

V is TRBV5-1 and J is TRBJ2-3; D is undetermined. Germline lookup yields CDR1 SGHRS and CDR2 YFSETQ. The CDR3 runs 13 residues. V was trimmed by 4 bases and J by 5 bases, leaving 11 bases between them. This CDR3 is CASSLRPLDTQYF. CDR3 sequence (DNA): TGCGCCAGCAGCCTTCGGCCATTAGATACGCAGTATTTT.

This clonotype was seen only a few times. V is TRBV9 and J is TRBJ2-7; D is unresolved. This CDR3 is 14 amino acids long. Germline V gene data show CDR1 as SGDLS and CDR2 as YYNGEE. The germline V and J ends were trimmed by 0 bases and 2 bases, with 9 bases remaining between them. Written as DNA, the CDR3 is TGTGCCAGCAGCGTAGGAACGGCCGCCTACGAGCAGTACTTC. Encoded protein: CASSVGTAAYEQYF.

The chain links TRBV6-5 to TRBJ2-7; D is possibly TRBD1 (6 bases). The CDR3 runs to 14 residues. The germline V gene encodes CDR1 MNHEY and CDR2 SVGAGI. Trimming removed 7 bases from V and 3 bases from J, with 16 bases in between. The CDR3 region has the DNA TGTGCCAGCACCCGACAGGCCCCTAGCTACGAGCAGTACTTC. It codes for CASTRQAPSYEQYF.

This clonotype was recorded many times. This chain links TRBV9 with TRBJ2-3; weak D call: TRBD2 (5 bases). The V gene's germline CDR1 is SGDLS and CDR2 YYNGEE. CDR3 size: 13 residues. V was clipped by 4 bases and J by 8 bases, with 14 bases between them. CDR3: CASSITSESTQYF. The CDR3 DNA follows: TGTGCCAGCAGCATCACTAGTGAGAGTACGCAGTATTTT.

The chain combines TRBV29-1 with TRBJ1-1; 9 bases are shared with TRBD1. The CDR3 contains 15 residues. Germline V gene sequence: CDR1 SQVTM, CDR2 ANQGSEA. V dropped 1 base and J dropped 1; count of bases not matched to a gene: 4. The CDR3: CSVEGGQGPNTEAFF. DNA of the CDR3: TGCAGCGTTGAAGGGGGACAGGGCCCGAACACTGAAGCTTTCTTT.

In this sample, this clonotype turned up a few times. This chain links TRBV5-1 with TRBJ2-5; D is possibly TRBD2 (6 bases). V was pared by 1 base and J by 2 bases, with 9 bases between. CDR1 is SGHRS and CDR2 is YFSETQ in the germline V gene. The CDR3 spans 14 residues. CDR3 DNA: TGCGCCAGCAGCTTGACTAGCATGCAAGAGACCCAGTACTTC. It translates to CASSLTSMQETQYF.